These 17 T cell receptor beta chains came from one sample sequenced in a study of T cells in Graves' hyperthyroidism and ophthalmopathy. Amplified TCR beta CDR3 regions derived from RNA transcripts. First-round RT-PCR with HTBI primers amplified the TCR CDR3 region. In TCRdb, the multiplex PCR reads were re-called with MiXCR into one record per CDR3 protein. This table holds hundreds of thousands of distinct CDR3 sequences, 15% to 20% found once. The source material was blood. Every receptor here comes from a woman aged 25 to 39 with Graves' hyperthyroidism.

This clonotype was seen at least ten times. CDR3 nucleotide sequence: TGTGCCAGCAGAGACCCCAATCCGGGACAGGGGGATTCACCCCTCCACTTT. Translation gives CASRDPNPGQGDSPLHF. The chain is built from TRBV2 and TRBJ1-6; 11 bases align to TRBD1. The CDR3 sequence is 17 residues long. The junction had 12 bases not matched to a gene; V was cut back by 6 bases and J by 8 bases. Germline CDR1 reads SNHLY; CDR2 reads FYNNEI.

This clonotype was counted ten times or more. The chain couples TRBV11-2 to TRBJ2-3; a possible D gene is TRBD2 (6 bases). The V gene lost 6 bases and the J gene lost 3 bases, with 22 bases spanning the gap. Germline V CDR1 and CDR2: SGHAT, FQNNGV. The CDR3 has 17 residues. The DNA of the CDR3 is TGTGCCAGCAGGAACGCCGGGTGGGCGGGACGAACAGATACGCAGTATTTT. This translates into CASRNAGWAGRTDTQYF.

Ten or more counts support this clonotype. V usage is TRBV12-3 or TRBV12-4 and J usage is TRBJ2-1; 7 bases fit TRBD2. The CDR3 length is 15 residues. V lost 7 bases and J lost 4; bases outside the gene matches: 10. The CDR3 region has the DNA TGTGCCAGCACCTACAGCGGGATGGGTTACAATGAGCAGTTCTTC. Protein sequence: CASTYSGMGYNEQFF.

The table lists this clonotype with many counts. This chain links TRBV27 with TRBJ2-1; the D gene is possibly TRBD2 (6 bases). This CDR3 has 14 amino acids. V lost 5 bases and J 4 bases, leaving 12 bases between the germline ends. Germline CDR1 reads MNHEY; CDR2 reads SMNVEV (reference sequence). CDR3 nucleotide sequence: TGTGCCAGCAGTGGGGGGAGCTTGTACAATGAGCAGTTCTTC. Protein product: CASSGGSLYNEQFF.

This clonotype has just a few counts. The chain couples TRBV9 to TRBJ1-1; tentatively, D is TRBD1 (6 bases). CDR1 is SGDLS and CDR2 is YYNGEE in the germline V gene. The V end was cut by 3 bases, the J end by 10 bases, with 13 bases between. This CDR3 spans 12 amino acids. The CDR3 DNA reads as TGTGCCAGCAGCGCCGAGGCAGGGGTAGCTTTCTTT. Its translation is CASSAEAGVAFF.

This clonotype was found many times. DNA for the CDR3: TGTGCCAGCAGCCAAAGGGGGATGGGGTTCGCAAACATTCAGTACTTC. This gives the protein CASSQRGMGFANIQYF. The chain employs TRBV11-1 and TRBJ2-4, with D possibly being TRBD1 (6 bases). This CDR3 region has 16 residues. V lost 5 bases and J lost 6, with 20 bases in between. The V gene's germline CDR1 is SGHAT and CDR2 FQDESV (reference sequence).

This clonotype came up a few times. This sequence joins TRBV2 and TRBJ2-2; a possible D gene is TRBD1 (5 bases). Germline V gene data show CDR1 as SNHLY and CDR2 as FYNNEI. V was trimmed by 7 bases and J by 4 bases, leaving 16 bases between them. The CDR3 contains 15 residues. CDR3 DNA sequence: TGTGCCAGCATTCAGGGTCCAACTCTCACCGGGGAGCTGTTTTTT. Translation gives CASIQGPTLTGELFF.

This clonotype appeared a single time. This chain uses TRBV15 with TRBJ2-2, with D unresolved. Germline CDR1 and CDR2: LNHNV and YYDKDF (reference sequence). V shed 5 bases and J shed 8 bases, with 9 bases lying between them. The CDR3 has 12 amino acids. The CDR3 DNA follows: TGTGCCACCAGCCCGGCGGCGGGGGAGCTGTTTTTT. This gives the protein CATSPAAGELFF.

This clonotype showed up many times. The chain has TRBV12-3 or TRBV12-4 and TRBJ2-5; a weak D match, TRBD2 (6 bases). Trimming removed 4 bases at V and 5 bases at J, with 20 bases between. The CDR3 is 16 amino acids. The CDR3 nucleotides are TGTGCCAGCAGTTCGATCACTTGGGGGGACGGGGAGACCCAGTACTTC. It codes for CASSSITWGDGETQYF.

This clonotype has more than one count but fewer than ten. The chain links TRBV5-6 to TRBJ2-1; D perhaps matches TRBD2 (6 bases). The CDR3 runs 15 residues. Germline-derived CDR1 and CDR2 are SGHDT and YYEEEE. The V end lost 1 base, the J end lost 7 bases, and 15 bases lay between the germline ends. The CDR3, as DNA: TGTGCCAGCAGCTTGCCCGGGAGAGTGTGGAATGAGCAGTTCTTC. It encodes CASSLPGRVWNEQFF.

This clonotype was counted ten times or more. The chain uses TRBV20-1 and TRBJ1-2, with a possible D match to TRBD1 (5 bases). Trimming shortened V by 7 bases and J by 4 bases, and 16 bases separated the two germline ends. The CDR3 contains 13 residues. Germline CDR1 is DFQATT and CDR2 is SNEGSKA (reference sequence). CDR3 protein: CSGEVPDSYGYTF. CDR3 bases: TGCAGTGGGGAAGTTCCAGACAGCTATGGCTACACCTTC.

This clonotype has ten or more counts. V gene TRBV20-1 combines with J gene TRBJ2-7; D is undetermined. With 0 bases removed from V and 0 bases from J, the gap between germline ends came to 6 bases. The CDR3 extends over 13 amino acids. The germline V gene encodes CDR1 DFQATT and CDR2 SNEGSKA (reference sequence). The CDR3 nucleotides read TGCAGTGCTAGAGAATCCATCTCCTACGAGCAGTACTTC. Amino acids: CSARESISYEQYF.

J is TRBJ1-4 and V is TRBV29-1; D possibly corresponds to TRBD1 (5 bases). The CDR3 totals 14 residues. V lost 3 bases and J lost 5, with 13 bases in between. Germline-derived CDR1 and CDR2 are SQVTM and ANQGSEA. The CDR3 DNA is TGCAGCGTTGACGAGGGGCTATCCAATGAAAAACTGTTTTTT. Translating gives CSVDEGLSNEKLFF.

This clonotype has ten or more counts. The chain combines TRBV6-1 with TRBJ1-1, with D tentatively TRBD1 (5 bases). The CDR3 covers 14 residues. Germline V gives CDR1 MNHNS, CDR2 SASEGT. The V gene lost 0 bases and the J gene lost 5 bases, with 10 bases spanning the gap. The CDR3 spells CASSEAGKGTEAFF. The CDR3 DNA reads as TGTGCCAGCAGTGAAGCGGGAAAGGGGACTGAAGCTTTCTTT.

There are many counts of this clonotype. This chain uses TRBV12-3 or TRBV12-4 with TRBJ1-1; no clear D gene. There are 13 residues in the CDR3. Trimming stripped 6 bases from V and 3 bases from J, with 11 bases between. The CDR3 nucleotides read TGTGCCAGCAGCTATAATGAGGACACTGAAGCTTTCTTT. This translates into CASSYNEDTEAFF.

CDR3 region: CSASGGFTLYF. CDR3 DNA sequence: TGCAGTGCATCAGGGGGTTTTACCCTATACTTC. V gene TRBV20-1 combines with J gene TRBJ2-5; 7 bases match TRBD1. The CDR3 is 11 residues long. The V segment lost 6 bases and the J segment 14 bases; nucleotides outside the gene matches: 12. CDR1 is DFQATT, CDR2 SNEGSKA, per germline (reference sequence).

The table lists this clonotype with a few counts. V usage is TRBV15 and J usage is TRBJ1-6; no clear D gene. The CDR3 runs 15 residues. The V and J ends lost 0 bases and 6 bases respectively, with 9 bases between them. Germline V lookup: CDR1 LNHNV, CDR2 YYDKDF (reference sequence). In DNA, the CDR3 is TGTGCCACCAGCAGAGATCCGGCATCTAATTCACCCCTCCACTTT. It translates to CATSRDPASNSPLHF.